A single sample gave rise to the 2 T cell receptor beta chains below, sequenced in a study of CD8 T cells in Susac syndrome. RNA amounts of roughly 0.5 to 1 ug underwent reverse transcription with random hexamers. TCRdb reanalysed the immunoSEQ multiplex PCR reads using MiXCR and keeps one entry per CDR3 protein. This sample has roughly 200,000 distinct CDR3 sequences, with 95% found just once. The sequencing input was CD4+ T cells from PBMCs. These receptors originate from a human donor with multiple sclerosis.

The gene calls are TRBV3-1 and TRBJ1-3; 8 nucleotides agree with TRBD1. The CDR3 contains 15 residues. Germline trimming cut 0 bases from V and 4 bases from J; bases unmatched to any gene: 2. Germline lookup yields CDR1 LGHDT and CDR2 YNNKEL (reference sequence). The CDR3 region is CASSQDRQGGNTIYF. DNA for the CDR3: TGTGCCAGCAGCCAAGATCGACAGGGGGGAAACACCATATATTTT.

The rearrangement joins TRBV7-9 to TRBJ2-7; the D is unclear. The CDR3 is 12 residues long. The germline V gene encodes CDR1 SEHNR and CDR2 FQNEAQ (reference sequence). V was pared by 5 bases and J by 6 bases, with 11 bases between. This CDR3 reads CASSMWHLEQYF. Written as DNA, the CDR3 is TGTGCCAGCAGCATGTGGCACCTCGAGCAGTACTTC.